This note documents a single T cell receptor (beta chain) sequence. MiXCR, run by TCRdb on the 5' RACE reads, gives a single entry per CDR3 protein. Here the sample spans under 150,000 distinct CDR3 sequences, less than 14% being singletons. There are 15 residues in the CDR3. Germline CDR1 is MNHEY and CDR2 is SMNVEV (reference sequence). V lost 7 bases and J lost 3; bases outside the gene matches: 9. The sample belongs to a study of spatial heterogeneity in lung cancer. As for the study in general: At a median of about 26 months after resection, follow-up PBMC samples were sequenced when available. Consistent detection of more beta-chain than alpha-chain sequences was observed. Within raw reads, each unique TCR and UMI combination appeared on average more than ten times.

Time point indicated: blood at routine non-recurrence follow-up after resection. Here the sequenced sample was PBMCs, taken at follow-up. The V call is TRBV27, the J call TRBJ1-1; 9 bases agree with TRBD1. This clonotype was sampled from a female donor with early-stage non-small cell lung cancer. The CDR3 DNA sequence: TGTGCCAGCATCGGGACAGGGCTGTTAGACACTGAAGCTTTCTTT. The encoded protein is CASIGTGLLDTEAFF.